The 22 T cell receptor beta chains listed next were all sequenced from one sample in a study of Graves' ophthalmopathy and Graves' hyperthyroidism listed by TCRdb under 2018. Sequencing was carried out with an Illumina HiSeq 2000. For repertoire sequencing, TCR beta CDR3 regions were amplified from RNA transcripts. The first round was an RT-PCR using HTBI primers with the Qiagen OneStep RT-PCR kit, and this first round was followed by a second-round multiplex PCR, then size selection and purification. Using fastp at Q25 and MiXCR, TCRdb reprocessed the public reads and kept productive beta chains. Each entry is one CDR3 protein sequence, shown with its most common DNA and genes. For this sample the table gives about 600,000 distinct CDR3 sequences, of which roughly 40% were detected only once. The ten largest clones capture about 4% of the sample. The material sequenced was peripheral blood or thyroid tissue (not recorded which). Every receptor here comes from an adult man with Graves' hyperthyroidism.

This clonotype was observed once. The V call is TRBV19, the J call TRBJ2-3; possibly TRBD2 for D (6 bases). The CDR3 is 13 residues long. The germline V gene has CDR1 LNHDA and CDR2 SQIVND (reference sequence). V lost 3 bases, J lost 4 bases, and 8 bases lay in between. The DNA of the CDR3 is TGTGCCAGTAGTATTCCTAGCGCAGATACGCAGTATTTT. It encodes CASSIPSADTQYF.

This sequence joins TRBV13 and TRBJ2-5, with 11 bases fitting TRBD2. The CDR3 has 16 residues. CDR1 is PRHDT, CDR2 FYEKMQ, per germline (reference sequence). V trimming: 5 bases; J trimming: 5 bases; junction bases outside the gene matches: 10. Written as DNA, the CDR3 is TGTGCCAGCAGCCCACCGACTAGCGGGACGAGGGAGACCCAGTACTTC. Translation gives CASSPPTSGTRETQYF.

There are many counts of this clonotype. J is TRBJ1-5 and V is TRBV15; TRBD1 is a possible D gene (5 bases). Trimming removed 1 base from V and 5 bases from J, with 12 bases in between. CDR1 and CDR2 from the germline V gene are LNHNV and YYDKDF (reference sequence). The CDR3 totals 15 residues. As DNA, the CDR3 is TGTGCCACCAGCAGAGTGGGCAGGGCTCATCAGCCCCAGCATTTT. Encoded protein: CATSRVGRAHQPQHF.

The table lists this clonotype with a few counts. The chain is built from TRBV4-2 and TRBJ1-2; D gene ambiguous. This CDR3 region has 16 residues. Trimming cost V 0 bases and J 0 bases, with 11 bases left between them. From germline, CDR1 is LGHNA and CDR2 YNFKEQ. The CDR3 bases are TGTGCCAGCAGCCAAGATGGGTCCAGCTCTAACTATGGCTACACCTTC. This sequence encodes CASSQDGSSSNYGYTF.

This chain connects TRBV6-5 to TRBJ2-5, with D tentatively TRBD1 or TRBD2 (6 bases each). This CDR3 is 14 amino acids long. The V and J ends lost 2 bases and 5 bases respectively, with 12 bases between them. The V gene's germline CDR1 is MNHEY and CDR2 SVGAGI. In DNA, the CDR3 is TGTGCCAGCAGTTACGTCCGGGGGCTTGAGACCCAGTACTTC. This translates into CASSYVRGLETQYF.

This chain uses TRBV12-3 or TRBV12-4 with TRBJ2-5; D gene unclear. Trimming removed 7 bases from V and 11 bases from J, with 14 bases in between. This CDR3 region has 11 residues. Written as DNA, the CDR3 is TGTGCCAGCACCCGGTTGGGTACGCAGTACTTC. Protein sequence: CASTRLGTQYF.

The chain is built from TRBV30 and TRBJ2-7; TRBD2 matches 16 bases. J gave up 6 bases and V 5 bases, and 1 base lay outside the gene matches. The CDR3 extends over 13 amino acids. Germline V CDR1 and CDR2: GTSNPN, SVGIG (reference sequence). CDR3 nucleotide sequence: TGTGCCTGGGGGACTAGCGGGAGGGGCGAGCAGTACTTC. Protein: CAWGTSGRGEQYF.

There are many counts of this clonotype. The chain links TRBV6-6 to TRBJ1-3; unclear D gene. Germline CDR1 is MNHNY and CDR2 is SVGAGI (reference sequence). This CDR3 has 16 residues. V was trimmed by 6 bases and J by 0 bases, leaving 15 bases between them. The CDR3 reads CASRPYRTHSGNTIYF. The CDR3 DNA reads as TGTGCCAGCAGACCATACCGCACACACTCTGGAAACACCATATATTTT.

This clonotype was observed at least ten times. The chain joins TRBV15 to TRBJ1-1; no clear D. CDR3 length: 14 residues. Per germline, CDR1 LNHNV and CDR2 YYDKDF (reference sequence). Trimming took off 2 bases at V and 4 bases at J, with 11 bases between the two ends. The chain's CDR3 is CATSRRGYGTEAFF. CDR3 in DNA: TGTGCCACCAGCAGAAGAGGGTATGGCACTGAAGCTTTCTTT.

Concerning this clonotype itself: With a much larger clone just one base away, this may be a read error. The V and J genes are TRBV20-1 and TRBJ2-2, with D perhaps TRBD1 (6 bases). V was cut by 8 bases and J by 1 base, with 20 bases left in between. The CDR3 runs 16 residues. Germline V lookup: CDR1 DFQATT, CDR2 SNEGSKA (reference sequence). The chain's CDR3 is CSSRSPGQVNTGELFF. The CDR3 coding sequence is TGCAGTTCCCGCAGTCCGGGACAAGTGAACACCGGGGAGCTGTTTTTT.

This clonotype has ten or more counts. This sequence joins TRBV7-8 and TRBJ1-2, with D possibly matching TRBD1 (5 bases). Germline CDR1 reads SGHVS; CDR2 reads FQNEAQ. CDR3 length: 14 residues. V lost 2 bases, J lost 8 bases, and 15 bases lay in between. The CDR3 reads CASSLNEERGGYTF. DNA of the CDR3: TGTGCCAGCAGCTTAAATGAAGAGAGGGGCGGCTACACCTTC.

About this clonotype: A much more abundant neighbour one base away suggests this may be a read error. The CDR3, as DNA: TGCAGTGCTAGCGGGGGGGGGACTGGCGAGCAGTACTTC. This encodes CSASGGGTGEQYF. The rearrangement links TRBV20-1 to TRBJ2-7, with 8 bases aligning to TRBD2. CDR1 is DFQATT and CDR2 is SNEGSKA in the germline V gene (reference sequence). This CDR3 is built from 13 residues. V lost 3 bases to trimming and J lost 6 bases; unmatched junction nucleotides: 7.

The V and J genes are TRBV7-7 and TRBJ2-5; 8 bases align to TRBD1. Germline CDR1 and CDR2: SSHAT and FNYEAQ (reference sequence). The CDR3 is 12 amino acids. CDR3 coding DNA: TGTGCAAAGACAGGGGTCCAAGAGACCCAGTACTTC. Its protein product is CAKTGVQETQYF.

This clonotype occurred many times. The gene calls are TRBV10-2 and TRBJ2-7, with D possibly TRBD1 on 5 matching bases. V shed 4 bases and J shed 0 bases, with 10 bases lying between them. The CDR3 is made up of 14 amino acids. Germline CDR1 and CDR2: WSHSY and SAAADI. CDR3 coding DNA: TGCGCCAGCAGTGCAGGGATCAGCTCCTACGAGCAGTACTTC. It encodes CASSAGISSYEQYF.

There are many counts of this clonotype. The chain uses TRBV29-1 and TRBJ2-1, with D possibly being TRBD1 (6 bases). This CDR3 is built from 11 residues. V dropped 4 bases and J dropped 5 bases, with 6 bases sitting between them. CDR1 and CDR2 from the germline V gene are SQVTM and ANQGSEA. The chain's CDR3 is CSVGQDNEQFF. CDR3 coding DNA: TGCAGCGTTGGACAGGACAATGAGCAGTTCTTC.

The chain recombines TRBV20-1 with TRBJ2-3; 12 nucleotides match TRBD2. After removal of 6 bases from V and 0 bases from J, the junction contained 4 bases not matched to a gene. The CDR3 has 15 residues. The germline V gene has CDR1 DFQATT and CDR2 SNEGSKA (reference sequence). In DNA form, the CDR3 reads TGCAGTGCCCTAGCGGGAGGGGTGAGCACAGATACGCAGTATTTT. Protein product: CSALAGGVSTDTQYF.

The chain couples TRBV7-3 to TRBJ2-5; the match to TRBD1 covers 11 bases. Germline V CDR1 and CDR2: SGHTA, FQGTGA. The CDR3 consists of 15 residues. The J segment lost 5 bases and the V segment lost 4 bases, leaving 6 bases of the junction unmatched. DNA of the CDR3: TGTGCCAGCAGCTGGACAGGGGGCGCCGGGGAGACCCAGTACTTC. It is translated as CASSWTGGAGETQYF.

The CDR3 DNA sequence: TGTGCCAGCAGTGAAGGAGGGGGAGGCTCCTACGAGCAGTACTTC. It specifies CASSEGGGGSYEQYF. V gene TRBV6-1 combines with J gene TRBJ2-7, with D perhaps TRBD1 or TRBD2 (6 bases each). V gave up 1 base and J gave up 0 bases, with 10 bases separating them. CDR3 length equals 15 residues. Germline lookup yields CDR1 MNHNS and CDR2 SASEGT.

This clonotype was recorded only once. This sequence joins TRBV29-1 and TRBJ2-7; no definite D call. With 4 bases removed from V and 7 bases from J, the gap between germline ends came to 20 bases. The CDR3 has 14 residues. Germline V gene lookup returns CDR1 SQVTM and CDR2 ANQGSEA. The CDR3 reads CSVGRARSGNEQYF. CDR3 sequence (DNA): TGCAGCGTTGGACGGGCCCGGTCGGGCAATGAGCAGTACTTC.

This rearrangement joins TRBV6-4 to TRBJ2-2; 12 bases match TRBD1. The germline V gene encodes CDR1 MRHNA and CDR2 SNTAGT. The junction had 15 bases not matched to a gene; V was cut back by 2 bases and J by 5 bases. The CDR3 extends over 20 amino acids. The DNA for the CDR3 is TGTGCCAGCAGTGACCCGGGACAGGGGGCTCGGGAGAAGGAGACCGGGGAGCTGTTTTTT. It translates to CASSDPGQGAREKETGELFF.

There are many counts of this clonotype. The J gene is TRBJ1-4, the V gene TRBV20-1, with 8 positions matching TRBD1. The V gene's germline CDR1 is DFQATT and CDR2 SNEGSKA (reference sequence). This CDR3 has 17 amino acids. V was pared by 5 bases and J by 5 bases, with 16 bases of the junction left unmatched. CDR3 sequence (DNA): TGCAGTGCTCCTGCCAGCAGGGGGCAGGTACTGAATGAAAAACTGTTTTTT. Encoded protein: CSAPASRGQVLNEKLFF.

This clonotype has a count of ten or more. V and J are TRBV7-9 and TRBJ1-4, with no clear D. The germline CDR1 and CDR2 sequences are SEHNR and FQNEAQ (reference sequence). Trimming pared 5 bases from V and 1 base from J, leaving 8 bases between. CDR3 size: 14 residues. DNA of the CDR3: TGTGCCAGCAGCCTGGGCGTAACTAATGAAAAACTGTTTTTT. This sequence encodes CASSLGVTNEKLFF.